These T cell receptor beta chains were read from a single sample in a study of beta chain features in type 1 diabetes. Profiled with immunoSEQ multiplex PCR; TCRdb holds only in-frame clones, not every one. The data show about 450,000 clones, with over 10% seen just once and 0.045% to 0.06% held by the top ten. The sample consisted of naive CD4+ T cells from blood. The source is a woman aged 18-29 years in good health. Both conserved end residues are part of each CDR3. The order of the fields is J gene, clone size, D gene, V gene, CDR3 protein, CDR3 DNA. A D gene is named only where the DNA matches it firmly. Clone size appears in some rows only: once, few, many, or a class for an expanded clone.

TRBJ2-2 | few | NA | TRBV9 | CASSVGIGNTGELFF | TGTGCCAGCAGCGTAGGGATTGGGAACACCGGGGAGCTGTTTTTT
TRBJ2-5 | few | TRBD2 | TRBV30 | CAWSEGLAGQETQYF | TGTGCCTGGAGTGAGGGACTAGCGGGCCAAGAGACCCAGTACTTC
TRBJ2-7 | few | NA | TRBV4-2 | CASSQAGQVYEQYF | TGTGCCAGCAGCCAAGCGGGTCAAGTCTACGAGCAGTACTTC
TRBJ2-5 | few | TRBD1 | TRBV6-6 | CASTLTGGSETQYF | TGTGCCAGCACTCTGACAGGGGGCTCAGAGACCCAGTACTTC
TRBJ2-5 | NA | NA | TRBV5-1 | CASSTSGVETQYF | TGCGCCAGCAGCACCTCAGGGGTGGAGACCCAGTACTTC
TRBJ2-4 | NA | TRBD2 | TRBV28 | CASSTRKLAGRWVAKNIQYF | TGTGCCAGCAGTACTAGAAAACTAGCGGGGAGGTGGGTAGCCAAAAACATTCAGTACTTC
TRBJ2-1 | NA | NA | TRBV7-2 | CASSRGAWTPNNEQFF | TGTGCCAGCAGCCGAGGTGCCTGGACTCCTAACAATGAGCAGTTCTTC
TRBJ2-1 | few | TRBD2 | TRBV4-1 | CASSQVLLAGRNEQFF | TGCGCCAGCAGCCAAGTATTACTAGCGGGGAGGAATGAGCAGTTCTTC
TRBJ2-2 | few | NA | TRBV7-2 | CASSLPRVTGELFF | TGTGCCAGCAGCTTACCCCGAGTCACCGGGGAGCTGTTTTTT
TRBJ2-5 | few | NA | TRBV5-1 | CASSFSSSRETQYF | TGCGCCAGCAGCTTCTCCAGCTCGCGAGAGACCCAGTACTTC
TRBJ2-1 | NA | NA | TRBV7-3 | CASSLGRPSREQFF | TGTGCCAGCAGCTTGGGACGACCCTCCAGAGAGCAGTTCTTC
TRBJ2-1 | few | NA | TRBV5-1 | CASSVQGNEQFF | TGCGCCAGCAGCGTGCAGGGTAATGAGCAGTTCTTC
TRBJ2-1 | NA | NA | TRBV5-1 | CASSPRTFNEQFF | TGCGCCAGCAGCCCCCGAACGTTTAATGAGCAGTTCTTC